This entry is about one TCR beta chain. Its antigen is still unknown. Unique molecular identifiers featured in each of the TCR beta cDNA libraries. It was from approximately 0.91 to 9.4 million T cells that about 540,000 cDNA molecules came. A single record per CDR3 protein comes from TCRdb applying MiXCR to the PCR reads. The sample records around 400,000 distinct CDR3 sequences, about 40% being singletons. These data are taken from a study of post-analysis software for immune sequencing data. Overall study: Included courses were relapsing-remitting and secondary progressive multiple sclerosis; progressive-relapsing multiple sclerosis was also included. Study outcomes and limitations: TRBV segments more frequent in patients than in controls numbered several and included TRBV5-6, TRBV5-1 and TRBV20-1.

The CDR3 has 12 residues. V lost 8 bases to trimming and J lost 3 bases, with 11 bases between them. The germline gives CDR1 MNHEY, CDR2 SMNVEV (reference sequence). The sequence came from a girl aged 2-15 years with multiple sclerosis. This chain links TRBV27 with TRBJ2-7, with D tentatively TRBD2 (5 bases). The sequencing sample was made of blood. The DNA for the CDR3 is TGTGCCAGCGGACTTGTAGGCTACGAGCAGTACTTC. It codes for CASGLVGYEQYF.